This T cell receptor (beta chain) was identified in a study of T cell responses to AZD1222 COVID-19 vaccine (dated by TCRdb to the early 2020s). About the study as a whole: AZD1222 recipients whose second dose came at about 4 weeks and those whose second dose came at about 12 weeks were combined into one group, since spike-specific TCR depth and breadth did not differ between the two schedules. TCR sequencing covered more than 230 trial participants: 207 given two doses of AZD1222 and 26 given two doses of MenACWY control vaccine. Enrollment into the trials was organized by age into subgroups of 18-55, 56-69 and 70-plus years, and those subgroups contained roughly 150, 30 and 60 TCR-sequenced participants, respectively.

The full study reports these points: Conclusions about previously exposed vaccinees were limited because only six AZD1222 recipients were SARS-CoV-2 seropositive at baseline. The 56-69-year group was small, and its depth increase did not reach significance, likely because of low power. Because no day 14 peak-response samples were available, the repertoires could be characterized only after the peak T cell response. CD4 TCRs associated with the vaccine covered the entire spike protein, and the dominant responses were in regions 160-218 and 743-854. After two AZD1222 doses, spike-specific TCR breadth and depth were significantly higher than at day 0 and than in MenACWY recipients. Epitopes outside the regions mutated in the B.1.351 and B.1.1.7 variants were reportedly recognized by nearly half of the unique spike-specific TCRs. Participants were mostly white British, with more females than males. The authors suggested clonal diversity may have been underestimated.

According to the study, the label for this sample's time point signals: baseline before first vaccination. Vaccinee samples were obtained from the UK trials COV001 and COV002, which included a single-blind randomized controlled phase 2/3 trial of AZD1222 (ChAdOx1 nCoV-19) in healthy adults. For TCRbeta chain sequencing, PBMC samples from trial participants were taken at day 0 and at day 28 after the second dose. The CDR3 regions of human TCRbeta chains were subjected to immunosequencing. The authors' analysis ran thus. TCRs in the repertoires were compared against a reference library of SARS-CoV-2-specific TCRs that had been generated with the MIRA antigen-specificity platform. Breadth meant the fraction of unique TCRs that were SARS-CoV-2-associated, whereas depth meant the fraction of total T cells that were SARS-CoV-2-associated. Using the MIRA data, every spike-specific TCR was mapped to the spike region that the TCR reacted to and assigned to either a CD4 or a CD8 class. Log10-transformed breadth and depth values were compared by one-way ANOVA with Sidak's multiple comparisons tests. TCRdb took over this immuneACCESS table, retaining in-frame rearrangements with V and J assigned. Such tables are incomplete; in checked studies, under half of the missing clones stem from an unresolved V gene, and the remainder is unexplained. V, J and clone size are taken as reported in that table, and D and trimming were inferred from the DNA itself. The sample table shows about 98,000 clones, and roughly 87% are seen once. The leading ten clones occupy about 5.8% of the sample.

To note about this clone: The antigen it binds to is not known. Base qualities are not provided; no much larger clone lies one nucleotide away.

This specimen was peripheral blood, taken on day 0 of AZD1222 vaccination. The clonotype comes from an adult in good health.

In nucleotides, the sequence is TGCGCCAGCAGTGAAGTACTAGCGGGAGAGGGGCAGTACTTC. Its product reads: CASSEVLAGEGQYF. The chain joins TRBV10-1 to TRBJ2-7; 11 bases in the middle match TRBD2. V lost 3 bases and J lost 9 bases, and the count of bases not matched to a germline gene is 7. The CDR3 spans 14 residues, from the cysteine through the phenylalanine. Only the CDR3 DNA is retained, 42 bases long and in frame from the first base. CDR1 is given as WNHNN and CDR2 as SYGVQD, both from the germline V gene (reference sequence).